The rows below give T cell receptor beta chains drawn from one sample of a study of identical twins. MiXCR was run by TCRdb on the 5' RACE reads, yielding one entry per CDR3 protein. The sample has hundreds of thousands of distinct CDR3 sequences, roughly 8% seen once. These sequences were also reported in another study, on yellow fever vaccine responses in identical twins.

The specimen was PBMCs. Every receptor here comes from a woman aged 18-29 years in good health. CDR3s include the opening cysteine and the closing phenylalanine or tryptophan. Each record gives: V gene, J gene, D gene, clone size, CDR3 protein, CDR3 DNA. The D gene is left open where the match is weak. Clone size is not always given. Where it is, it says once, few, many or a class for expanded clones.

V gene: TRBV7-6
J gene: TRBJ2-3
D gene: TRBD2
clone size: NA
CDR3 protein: CASSHLAGGGDTQYF
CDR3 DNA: TGTGCCAGCAGCCATCTAGCGGGGGGAGGAGATACGCAGTATTTT

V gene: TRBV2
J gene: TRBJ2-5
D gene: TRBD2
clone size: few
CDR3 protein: CASRIGLAEQETQYF
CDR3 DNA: TGTGCCAGCAGGATCGGACTAGCGGAACAAGAGACCCAGTACTTC

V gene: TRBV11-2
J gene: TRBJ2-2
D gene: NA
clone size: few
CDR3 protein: CASSFPERGPKNTGELFF
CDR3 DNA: TGTGCCAGCAGCTTCCCGGAGAGAGGGCCTAAGAACACCGGGGAGCTGTTTTTT

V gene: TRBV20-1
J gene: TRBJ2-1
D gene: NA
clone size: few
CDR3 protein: CSASGGAMGLWFREQFF
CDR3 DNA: TGCAGTGCTAGCGGAGGGGCAATGGGGTTATGGTTCCGTGAGCAGTTCTTC

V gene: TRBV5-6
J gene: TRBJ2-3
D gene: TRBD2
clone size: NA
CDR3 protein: CASTLLAGHTDTQYF
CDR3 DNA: TGTGCCAGCACCCTATTAGCGGGGCACACAGATACGCAGTATTTT

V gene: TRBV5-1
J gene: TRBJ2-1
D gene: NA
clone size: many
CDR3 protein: CASRGNEQFF
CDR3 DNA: TGCGCCAGCAGGGGGAATGAGCAGTTCTTC

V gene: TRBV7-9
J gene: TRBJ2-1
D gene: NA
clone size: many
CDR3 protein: CASSSAGQTYNEQFF
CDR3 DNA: TGTGCCAGCAGCTCGGCGGGACAGACCTACAATGAGCAGTTCTTC

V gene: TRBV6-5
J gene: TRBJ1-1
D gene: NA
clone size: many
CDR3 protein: CASSYSGGRNTEAFF
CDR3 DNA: TGTGCCAGCAGTTATTCCGGGGGGCGGAACACTGAAGCTTTCTTT

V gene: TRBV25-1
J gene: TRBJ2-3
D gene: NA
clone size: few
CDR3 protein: CASSVPPSDTQYF
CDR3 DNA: TGTGCCAGCAGTGTTCCCCCCTCAGATACGCAGTATTTT

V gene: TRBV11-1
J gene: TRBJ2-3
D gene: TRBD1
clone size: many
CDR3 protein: CASSPRGQGGLSTDTQYF
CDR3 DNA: TGTGCCAGCAGCCCCCGTGGACAGGGAGGTCTTAGCACAGATACGCAGTATTTT

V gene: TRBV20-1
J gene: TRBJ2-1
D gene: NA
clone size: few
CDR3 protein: CSARRRAEQFF
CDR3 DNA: TGCAGTGCTAGAAGAAGAGCTGAGCAGTTCTTC

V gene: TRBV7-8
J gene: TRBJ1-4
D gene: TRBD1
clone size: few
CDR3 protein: CASSESWDRTPWGEKLFF
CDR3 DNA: TGTGCCAGCAGCGAAAGCTGGGACAGGACCCCGTGGGGTGAAAAACTGTTTTTT

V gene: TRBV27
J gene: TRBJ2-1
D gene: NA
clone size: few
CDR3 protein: CASSQRLRDTIYNEQFF
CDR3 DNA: TGTGCCAGCAGTCAAAGGTTACGGGACACTATTTACAATGAGCAGTTCTTC

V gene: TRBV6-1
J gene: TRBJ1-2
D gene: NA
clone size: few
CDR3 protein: CASRTELVYGYTF
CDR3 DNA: TGTGCCAGCAGAACAGAACTGGTCTATGGCTACACCTTC

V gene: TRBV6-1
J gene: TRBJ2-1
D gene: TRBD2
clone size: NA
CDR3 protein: CASKTSGRDVEQFF
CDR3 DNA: TGTGCCAGCAAGACTAGCGGGAGAGATGTTGAGCAGTTCTTC

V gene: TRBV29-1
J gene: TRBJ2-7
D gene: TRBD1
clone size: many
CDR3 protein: CSVATRRDRAFYEQYF
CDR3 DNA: TGCAGCGTTGCGACAAGACGGGACAGAGCATTCTACGAGCAGTACTTC

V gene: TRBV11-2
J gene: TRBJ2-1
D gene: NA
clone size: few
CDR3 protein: CASSLVSKGLKNHNEQFF
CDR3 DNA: TGTGCCAGCAGCTTAGTTTCGAAGGGTTTGAAGAACCACAATGAGCAGTTCTTC

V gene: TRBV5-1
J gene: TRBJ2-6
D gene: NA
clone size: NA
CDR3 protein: CARSFDRRSSGANVLTF
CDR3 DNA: TGCGCCCGCAGCTTTGACAGGCGCTCCTCTGGGGCCAACGTCCTGACTTTC

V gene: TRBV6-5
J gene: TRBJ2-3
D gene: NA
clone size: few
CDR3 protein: CASSYVRTDTQYF
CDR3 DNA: TGTGCCAGCAGTTACGTGCGGACAGATACGCAGTATTTT

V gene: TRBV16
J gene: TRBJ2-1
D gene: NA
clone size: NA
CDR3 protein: CASSQLVNEQFF
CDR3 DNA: TGTGCCAGCAGCCAATTGGTAAATGAGCAGTTCTTC

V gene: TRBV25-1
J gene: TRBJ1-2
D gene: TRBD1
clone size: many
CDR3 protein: CASISWDRVFLGREEDYGYTF
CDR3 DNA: TGTGCCAGCATATCTTGGGACAGGGTTTTTCTGGGACGTGAGGAGGACTATGGCTACACCTTC

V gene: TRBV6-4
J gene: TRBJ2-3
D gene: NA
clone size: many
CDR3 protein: CASSDSRGATDTQYF
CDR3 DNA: TGTGCCAGCAGTGACTCCCGGGGGGCCACAGATACGCAGTATTTT